The 2 T cell receptor beta chains given below trace back to one sample, sequenced in a study of identifying expanded T cells in peripheral blood. Assay used: immunoSEQ multiplex PCR; TCRdb lists only in-frame clones, some missing. The table shows around 100,000 clones, with 88% occurring only once. Input material: blood. Every receptor here comes from a person aged 18 to 70 in good health.

The genes are TRBV6-5 and TRBJ2-5; 8 bases are a match to TRBD1. The CDR3 loop spans 13 amino acids. Germline loops: CDR1 MNHEY, CDR2 SVGAGI. The ends lost 5 bases at V and 8 bases at J; junction bases unmatched: 7. The CDR3 sequence: CASSTPTGDTQYF. The CDR3 DNA reads as TGTGCCAGCAGTACCCCGACAGGGGACACCCAGTACTTC.

The gene calls are TRBV18 and TRBJ2-1; D not resolved. V was pared by 0 bases and J by 7 bases, with 4 bases between. CDR3 length: 12 amino acids. In germline, CDR1 is KGHSH, CDR2 LQKENI. Here the CDR3 reads CASSPPTNEQFF. CDR3 DNA: TGTGCCAGCTCACCACCGACGAATGAGCAGTTCTTC.